This T cell receptor beta chain was retrieved from a study of blood T cell repertoires in COVID-19. The wider study: Both acute and convalescent COVID-19 samples were obtained from the United States, Italy and Spain. From T cells, B-cell-depleted T cells, or PBMCs came the material, which was cDNA or gDNA.

Patients from Seattle were sampled longitudinally, starting during active infection. On this clone itself: One end of the junction varies from germline; a read error may be responsible.

CDR1 and CDR2 from the germline V gene are DFQATT and SNEGSKA (reference sequence). This CDR3 has 11 residues. The protocol was immunoSEQ multiplex PCR, while the TCRdb copy is restricted to in-frame clones and leaves out a portion. The table has hundreds of thousands of clones, around 88% seen once. The J gene is TRBJ2-4, the V gene TRBV20-1; perhaps TRBD2 as D (5 bases). The receptor was derived from a woman older than 75 with COVID-19, enrolled during active disease. Sequencing input: peripheral blood. DNA of the CDR3: TGCAGCGCCCCCGAGGGCGGCGTTGGTAACTTC. Its translation is CSAPEGGVGNF.